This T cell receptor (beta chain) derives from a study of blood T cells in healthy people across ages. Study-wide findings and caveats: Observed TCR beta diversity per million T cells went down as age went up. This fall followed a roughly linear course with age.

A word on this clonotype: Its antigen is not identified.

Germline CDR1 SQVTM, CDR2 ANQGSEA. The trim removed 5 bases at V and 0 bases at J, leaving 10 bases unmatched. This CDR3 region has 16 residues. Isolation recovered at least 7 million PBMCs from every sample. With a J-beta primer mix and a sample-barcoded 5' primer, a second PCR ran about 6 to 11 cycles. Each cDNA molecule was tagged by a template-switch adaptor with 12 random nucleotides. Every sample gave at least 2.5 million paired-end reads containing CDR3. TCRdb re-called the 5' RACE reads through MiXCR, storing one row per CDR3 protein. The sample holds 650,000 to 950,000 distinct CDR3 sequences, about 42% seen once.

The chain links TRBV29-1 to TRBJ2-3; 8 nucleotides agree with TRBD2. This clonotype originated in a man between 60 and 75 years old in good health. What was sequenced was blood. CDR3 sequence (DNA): TGCAGCGTTAAGAGTGGAGCGGGGGTGAGCACAGATACGCAGTATTTT. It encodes CSVKSGAGVSTDTQYF.